The clone carrying this TCR beta chain was picked up a small number of times. The CDR3 is made up of 14 amino acids. Deletions cut 2 bases from V and 6 bases from J, with 12 bases between. Germline V lookup: CDR1 MNHNS, CDR2 SASEGT. This sample is drawn from a study of blood T cell repertoires in COVID-19. For the study at large: From the United States, Italy and Spain came samples of acute and convalescent COVID-19.

The authors' processing: Reference gene primers were amplified, and this amplification served to estimate nucleated cell counts. The protocol was immunoSEQ multiplex PCR, while the TCRdb copy is restricted to in-frame clones and leaves out a portion. That table furnishes V, J and clone size, whereas the DNA furnished D and trimming. The repertoire holds roughly 40,000 clones, with about 82% as singletons. The genes are TRBV6-1 and TRBJ2-3; tentative D call: TRBD2 (5 bases). This receptor was obtained from a human donor in a cohort sampled during active COVID-19. The sample comprised peripheral blood. This CDR3 reads CASSERGFRDTQYF. The CDR3 coding sequence is TGTGCCAGCAGTGAACGGGGATTTAGGGATACGCAGTATTTT.